This section outlines one TCR beta chain sequence together with its context. Its antigen is currently unknown. There are 16 residues in the CDR3. V was cut by 3 bases and J by 4 bases, with 16 bases left in between. CDR1 is SGHTA, CDR2 FQGTGA, per germline. The method was immunoSEQ multiplex PCR; TCRdb's version includes in-frame clones alone and lacks a portion of them. The sample gives 55,000 to 75,000 clones, around 90% of which show up once; about 3% is in the top ten. A roughly 120-subject validation cohort, separate from the approximately 720-subject first cohort, supplied the donors. This entry is derived from a study of cytomegalovirus exposure and HLA in healthy donors. Study results and limitations: As confirmed in vitro, three CMV-associated chains were specific for CMV antigens. Clusters of TCRs from the first cohort tended to co-occur in the roughly 120 validation repertoires (as a later analysis found). Most sequenced TCRs were rare (though some public TCRs occurred in many donors).

The chain is built from TRBV7-3 and TRBJ2-1, with D unclear. The receptor comes from a man younger than 30 in good health and CMV-seronegative. Sequenced sample: PBMCs. CDR3 sequence reads: CASSLAPMAAYNEQFF. The CDR3 DNA reads as TGTGCCAGCAGCTTGGCCCCAATGGCAGCGTACAATGAGCAGTTCTTC.